The rows below give T cell receptor beta chains drawn from one sample of a study of blood T cell repertoires in COVID-19. Measured with immunoSEQ multiplex PCR; TCRdb has only the in-frame clones, and not every one. Of some 190,000 clones listed, 75% to 85% are singletons. Source material: peripheral blood. These receptor sequences come from a woman between 40 and 50 years old with COVID-19, enrolled during active disease. The CDR3 runs from the conserved cysteine through the conserved F or W. A D gene is named only where the DNA matches it firmly. Clone size is given for some rows only: seen once, a few or many times, or a class if the clone is expanded.

clone size: NA; V gene: TRBV7-9; J gene: TRBJ1-2; D gene: TRBD1; CDR3 DNA: TGTGCCAGCAGCTTCGGACAGGAAGGGGGCTACACCTTC; CDR3 protein: CASSFGQEGGYTF
clone size: NA; V gene: TRBV18; J gene: TRBJ1-2; D gene: NA; CDR3 DNA: TGTGCCAGCTCACCTTACAATGGGCCTACTAACTATGGCTACACCTTC; CDR3 protein: CASSPYNGPTNYGYTF
clone size: NA; V gene: TRBV29-1; J gene: TRBJ1-2; D gene: NA; CDR3 DNA: TGCAGCGCCTGGACAGAACAACGAAACTATGGCTACACCTTC; CDR3 protein: CSAWTEQRNYGYTF
clone size: once; V gene: TRBV19; J gene: TRBJ2-7; D gene: TRBD1; CDR3 DNA: TGTGCCAGTAGTCGCCGGGACAGGGGACCCTACGAGCAGTACTTC; CDR3 protein: CASSRRDRGPYEQYF
clone size: NA; V gene: TRBV6-6; J gene: TRBJ2-5; D gene: NA; CDR3 DNA: TGTGCCAGCAGTGGGCGGGCGACTAGTGATGAGACCCAGTACTTC; CDR3 protein: CASSGRATSDETQYF
clone size: NA; V gene: TRBV10-2; J gene: TRBJ2-7; D gene: TRBD1; CDR3 DNA: TGCGCCAGCAGTTTTCCCCTAGCCGGGACAGGAAACTCCTACGAGCAGTACTTC; CDR3 protein: CASSFPLAGTGNSYEQYF
clone size: NA; V gene: TRBV27; J gene: TRBJ2-7; D gene: NA; CDR3 DNA: TGTGCCAGCAGTTGGGGCGGAGCAGGATCCTACGAGCAGTACTTC; CDR3 protein: CASSWGGAGSYEQYF
clone size: NA; V gene: TRBV7-9; J gene: TRBJ1-2; D gene: NA; CDR3 DNA: TGTGCCAGCAGTCCAACAGGGCTTCTAGGCTACACCTTC; CDR3 protein: CASSPTGLLGYTF
clone size: NA; V gene: TRBV30; J gene: TRBJ2-3; D gene: NA; CDR3 DNA: TGTGCCTGGAGTGTAGACGGGACAGATACGCAGTATTTT; CDR3 protein: CAWSVDGTDTQYF
clone size: NA; V gene: TRBV7-3; J gene: TRBJ2-1; D gene: TRBD2; CDR3 DNA: TGTGCCAGCAGCTTTTCGGGGGGCAATGAGCAGTTCTTC; CDR3 protein: CASSFSGGNEQFF
clone size: once; V gene: TRBV24-1; J gene: TRBJ1-5; D gene: NA; CDR3 DNA: TGTGCCACCAGCGCAGGGATCGGGCAGCCCCAGCATTTT; CDR3 protein: CATSAGIGQPQHF
clone size: NA; V gene: TRBV29-1; J gene: TRBJ1-2; D gene: NA; CDR3 DNA: TGCAGCGTTGGAGGGGACACCTATGGCTACACCTTC; CDR3 protein: CSVGGDTYGYTF
clone size: NA; V gene: TRBV5-1; J gene: TRBJ2-5; D gene: TRBD2; CDR3 DNA: TGCGCCAGCCGGGGGTTAGCGGGACAAGAGACCCAGTACTTC; CDR3 protein: CASRGLAGQETQYF
clone size: once; V gene: TRBV27; J gene: TRBJ2-1; D gene: NA; CDR3 DNA: TGTGCCAGCAGTTTAACCTCTAGCTACAATGAGCAGTTCTTC; CDR3 protein: CASSLTSSYNEQFF
clone size: NA; V gene: TRBV15; J gene: TRBJ1-1; D gene: TRBD1; CDR3 DNA: TGTGCCACCGGGACAGCGAACACTGAAGCTTTCTTT; CDR3 protein: CATGTANTEAFF
clone size: NA; V gene: TRBV5-6; J gene: TRBJ2-5; D gene: NA; CDR3 DNA: TGTGCCAGCAGAAGGGACACGGAGACCCAGTACTTC; CDR3 protein: CASRRDTETQYF
clone size: NA; V gene: TRBV10-3; J gene: TRBJ1-1; D gene: NA; CDR3 DNA: TGTGCCAGCTCGGGTACTTACACTGAAGCTTTCTTT; CDR3 protein: CASSGTYTEAFF
clone size: NA; V gene: TRBV2; J gene: TRBJ1-1; D gene: TRBD1; CDR3 DNA: TGTGCCAGGCCTAAGGGGGCGGGGAACACTGAAGCTTTCTTT; CDR3 protein: CARPKGAGNTEAFF
clone size: NA; V gene: TRBV7-3; J gene: TRBJ1-1; D gene: NA; CDR3 DNA: TGTGCCAGCAGCCGCGATATGAACACTGAAGCTTTCTTT; CDR3 protein: CASSRDMNTEAFF
clone size: NA; V gene: TRBV5-6; J gene: TRBJ2-2; D gene: NA; CDR3 DNA: TGTGCCAGCAGGCACGGGGGGCCCGGGGAGCTGTTTTTT; CDR3 protein: CASRHGGPGELFF
clone size: NA; V gene: TRBV27; J gene: TRBJ1-2; D gene: TRBD1; CDR3 DNA: TGTGCCAGCAGTTGGACAGGGGGCGGGTTGGGGGGCTACACCTTC; CDR3 protein: CASSWTGGGLGGYTF
clone size: NA; V gene: TRBV6-2/TRBV6-3; J gene: TRBJ2-5; D gene: NA; CDR3 DNA: TGTGCCAGCAGTTACAACGCAAGGCGGGGACCAGCTGAAGAGACCCAGTACTTC; CDR3 protein: CASSYNARRGPAEETQYF
clone size: NA; V gene: TRBV5-1; J gene: TRBJ1-1; D gene: TRBD1; CDR3 DNA: TGCGCCAGCAGCTCCCTTGGAGGACAGGGAATGAACACTGAAGCTTTCTTT; CDR3 protein: CASSSLGGQGMNTEAFF
clone size: NA; V gene: TRBV7-3; J gene: TRBJ1-2; D gene: NA; CDR3 DNA: TGTGCCAGCAGCCCCTTCGGGGGGGACTATGGCTACACCTTC; CDR3 protein: CASSPFGGDYGYTF
clone size: NA; V gene: TRBV7-9; J gene: TRBJ1-2; D gene: NA; CDR3 DNA: TGTGCCAGCAGCTTAGCGGTCGGGAGGAGAGGCGGAGGAGGCTACACCTTC; CDR3 protein: CASSLAVGRRGGGGYTF
clone size: NA; V gene: TRBV9; J gene: TRBJ2-5; D gene: TRBD1; CDR3 DNA: TGTGCCAGCAGCGTAGAGGGACAGGGGGGCGGAGAGACCCAGTACTTC; CDR3 protein: CASSVEGQGGGETQYF
clone size: once; V gene: TRBV4-2; J gene: TRBJ2-3; D gene: NA; CDR3 DNA: TGTGCCAGCAGCGTCCAGCGGGCCACAGATACGCAGTATTTT; CDR3 protein: CASSVQRATDTQYF
clone size: NA; V gene: TRBV11-2; J gene: TRBJ2-3; D gene: NA; CDR3 DNA: TGTGCCAGCAGCTTAGTTCGAGCAGATACGCAGTATTTT; CDR3 protein: CASSLVRADTQYF
clone size: NA; V gene: TRBV20-1; J gene: TRBJ1-3; D gene: TRBD1; CDR3 DNA: TGCAGTGCTAGTCCCCGGGGGACAGGGGGCGGAAACACCATATATTTT; CDR3 protein: CSASPRGTGGGNTIYF
clone size: NA; V gene: TRBV19; J gene: TRBJ1-6; D gene: NA; CDR3 DNA: TGTGCCAGTAGTACCACGAGGAATAATTCACCCCTCCACTTT; CDR3 protein: CASSTTRNNSPLHF
clone size: NA; V gene: TRBV5-5; J gene: TRBJ2-7; D gene: TRBD1; CDR3 DNA: TGTGCCAGCAGCTGGACAGGGGTCCCCTACGAGCAGTACTTC; CDR3 protein: CASSWTGVPYEQYF
clone size: NA; V gene: TRBV13; J gene: TRBJ2-3; D gene: NA; CDR3 DNA: TGTGCCAGCGGTTTCCAGGGAACGACAGATACGCAGTATTTT; CDR3 protein: CASGFQGTTDTQYF
clone size: NA; V gene: TRBV18; J gene: TRBJ2-2; D gene: NA; CDR3 DNA: TGTGCCAGCTCCCTTCACAGAGCTAACACCGGGGAGCTGTTTTTT; CDR3 protein: CASSLHRANTGELFF
clone size: NA; V gene: TRBV24-1; J gene: TRBJ2-1; D gene: NA; CDR3 DNA: TGTGCCACCGCGCCTGACAGGCCCTACAATGAGCAGTTCTTC; CDR3 protein: CATAPDRPYNEQFF
clone size: NA; V gene: TRBV4-2; J gene: TRBJ2-5; D gene: NA; CDR3 DNA: TGTGCCAGCACTCTAACCGAGGAAATGAAAGAGACCCAGTACTTC; CDR3 protein: CASTLTEEMKETQYF
clone size: NA; V gene: TRBV29-1; J gene: TRBJ2-1; D gene: NA; CDR3 DNA: TGCAGCGTCAACACGGCGGGTGAGCAGTTCTTC; CDR3 protein: CSVNTAGEQFF
clone size: few; V gene: TRBV4-1; J gene: TRBJ2-7; D gene: TRBD2; CDR3 DNA: TGCGCCAGCAGCACCGTCGGGACTAGTGGCGAGCAGTACTTC; CDR3 protein: CASSTVGTSGEQYF
clone size: NA; V gene: TRBV18; J gene: TRBJ1-2; D gene: NA; CDR3 DNA: TGTGCCAGCTCGCCTTTAGCGGCGCGGGGGCTGCGGGACTATGGCTACACCTTC; CDR3 protein: CASSPLAARGLRDYGYTF
clone size: NA; V gene: TRBV4-1; J gene: TRBJ2-3; D gene: TRBD2; CDR3 DNA: TGCGCCAGCAGCCACCTGGGTAGCGGGAGCGCAGATACGCAGTATTTT; CDR3 protein: CASSHLGSGSADTQYF
clone size: NA; V gene: TRBV5-4; J gene: TRBJ2-3; D gene: NA; CDR3 DNA: TGTGCCAGCAGCTTCAGGACAGACCCCACAGATACGCAGTATTTT; CDR3 protein: CASSFRTDPTDTQYF
clone size: NA; V gene: TRBV30; J gene: TRBJ1-2; D gene: NA; CDR3 DNA: TGTGCCTGGAGTAGAGTCGGCTACACCTTC; CDR3 protein: CAWSRVGYTF
clone size: NA; V gene: TRBV6-6; J gene: TRBJ1-5; D gene: NA; CDR3 DNA: TGTGCCAGCAGTTCTCATTTGACCGAGGCCCCTCGGTTGCATTTT; CDR3 protein: CASSSHLTEAPRLHF
clone size: NA; V gene: TRBV30; J gene: TRBJ2-3; D gene: TRBD2; CDR3 DNA: TGTGCCTGGAGGGGAGCGGGAGTTGGGAATACGCAGTATTTT; CDR3 protein: CAWRGAGVGNTQYF
clone size: NA; V gene: TRBV13; J gene: TRBJ2-1; D gene: TRBD1; CDR3 DNA: TGTGCCAGCAGCGCGGACAGGGGCTCCTACAATGAGCAGTTCTTC; CDR3 protein: CASSADRGSYNEQFF
clone size: once; V gene: TRBV25-1; J gene: TRBJ1-1; D gene: NA; CDR3 DNA: TGTGCCAGCAGTGTTCTGGGGCCGAACACTGAAGCTTTCTTT; CDR3 protein: CASSVLGPNTEAFF
clone size: NA; V gene: TRBV11-2; J gene: TRBJ2-1; D gene: TRBD2; CDR3 DNA: TGTGCCAGCAGCTTTAGGACTAGCGACTACAATGAGCAGTTCTTC; CDR3 protein: CASSFRTSDYNEQFF
clone size: NA; V gene: TRBV10-3; J gene: TRBJ2-6; D gene: NA; CDR3 DNA: TGTGCCATCAGTGAGGGGGGCCCTGGGGCCAACGTCCTGACTTTC; CDR3 protein: CAISEGGPGANVLTF
clone size: NA; V gene: TRBV9; J gene: TRBJ2-6; D gene: NA; CDR3 DNA: TGTGCCAGCAGCGTAGGTCAGGGCTCTGGGGCCAACGTCCTGACTTTC; CDR3 protein: CASSVGQGSGANVLTF
clone size: NA; V gene: TRBV12-3/TRBV12-4; J gene: TRBJ1-2; D gene: NA; CDR3 DNA: TGTGCCAGCAGTTTACGACAGAACTATGGCTACACCTTC; CDR3 protein: CASSLRQNYGYTF
clone size: NA; V gene: TRBV6-5; J gene: TRBJ2-3; D gene: NA; CDR3 DNA: TGTGCCAGCAGTTACTCCACCACGCGGGCAGATACGCAGTATTTT; CDR3 protein: CASSYSTTRADTQYF
clone size: NA; V gene: TRBV6-5; J gene: TRBJ1-2; D gene: NA; CDR3 DNA: TGTGCCAGCAGTTACTCAGGGAGCAGGGGCTATGGCTACACCTTC; CDR3 protein: CASSYSGSRGYGYTF
clone size: NA; V gene: TRBV10-3; J gene: TRBJ2-3; D gene: TRBD2; CDR3 DNA: TGTGCCATCAGGGCTAGCGGGGGGGCCCCAGATACGCAGTATTTT; CDR3 protein: CAIRASGGAPDTQYF
clone size: NA; V gene: TRBV28; J gene: TRBJ2-3; D gene: TRBD2; CDR3 DNA: TGTGCCAGCAGTTCACTAGCGGGACCCCTTCGGGATACGCAGTATTTT; CDR3 protein: CASSSLAGPLRDTQYF
clone size: NA; V gene: TRBV5-1; J gene: TRBJ2-7; D gene: NA; CDR3 DNA: TGCGCCAGCAGCTTGGCGTTCTCCTACGAGCAGTACTTC; CDR3 protein: CASSLAFSYEQYF
clone size: few; V gene: TRBV29-1; J gene: TRBJ1-1; D gene: NA; CDR3 DNA: TGCAGCGTTGAGGCAGGGGAGACTGAAGCTTTCTTT; CDR3 protein: CSVEAGETEAFF